Presented here are 29 T cell receptor beta chains from one specimen sequenced in a study of CD8 T cells in Susac syndrome. Random hexamers were used to reverse transcribe the RNA input (about 0.45 to 1 ug). TCRdb reprocessed the immunoSEQ multiplex PCR reads with MiXCR, giving one entry per CDR3 protein. Among over 300,000 distinct CDR3 sequences listed, around 90% were seen once. The sequenced sample consisted of CD4+ T cells from PBMCs. Receptors were obtained from a human donor with multiple sclerosis.

The chain has TRBV12-3 or TRBV12-4 and TRBJ2-2, with D perhaps being TRBD1 or TRBD2 (6 bases each). V was clipped by 7 bases and J by 2 bases, with 14 bases between them. CDR3 length: 15 amino acids. The CDR3 DNA follows: TGTGCCAGCATCCCGGGGGCCCTTAACACCGGGGAGCTGTTTTTT. This sequence encodes CASIPGALNTGELFF.

The V call is TRBV29-1, the J call TRBJ2-1; TRBD2 matches at 9 bases. The CDR3 consists of 14 residues. V lost 2 bases and J lost 5; bases outside the gene matches: 4. The germline gives CDR1 SQVTM, CDR2 ANQGSEA. The CDR3 coding sequence is TGCAGCGTTGAACCAGCGGGAGGCAACAATGAGCAGTTCTTC. Protein: CSVEPAGGNNEQFF.

This chain uses TRBV6-2 or TRBV6-3 with TRBJ2-5; 8 bases are a match to TRBD2. V lost 7 bases and J lost 0; bases outside the gene matches: 13. Germline-derived CDR1 and CDR2 are MNHEY and SVGEGT. The CDR3 is 17 residues long. CDR3 loop: CASIQGLANGYQETQYF. The CDR3 coding sequence is TGTGCCAGCATACAAGGACTAGCCAACGGGTACCAAGAGACCCAGTACTTC.

The chain couples TRBV5-4 to TRBJ2-3, with D hard to call. Germline CDR1 and CDR2: SGHNT and YYREEE (reference sequence). V was shortened by 3 bases and J by 0 bases, with 5 bases between the two germline ends. This CDR3 comprises 13 residues. CDR3 nucleotide sequence: TGTGCCAGCAGCTACACCAGCACAGATACGCAGTATTTT. Translation: CASSYTSTDTQYF.

The V and J genes are TRBV18 and TRBJ1-1; D remains unclear. The CDR3 length is 16 residues. V was pared by 2 bases and J by 11 bases, with 24 bases between. Germline V lookup: CDR1 KGHSH, CDR2 LQKENI. Written as DNA, the CDR3 is TGTGCCAGCTCACCAAGCGGGCCAGCGAGGGTAGTGTCGGCTTTCTTT. As protein: CASSPSGPARVVSAFF.

This clonotype was observed a single time. The chain is built from TRBV7-9 and TRBJ1-6; D might be TRBD1 (5 bases). The germline CDR1 and CDR2 sequences are SEHNR and FQNEAQ (reference sequence). This CDR3 spans 16 amino acids. The germline V and J ends were trimmed by 1 base and 15 bases, with 22 bases remaining between them. The CDR3 spells CASSLGRTRHDAFLHF. CDR3 coding DNA: TGTGCCAGCAGCTTAGGCCGGACACGCCACGATGCCTTCCTCCACTTT.

The J gene is TRBJ2-1, the V gene TRBV20-1; 11 bases match TRBD2. The length of the CDR3 is 17 residues. Germline V CDR1 and CDR2: DFQATT, SNEGSKA (reference sequence). J gave up 2 bases and V 2 bases, and 8 bases lay outside the gene matches. CDR3 coding DNA: TGCAGTGCTAGAACCCGGGCTAGCGGGAGGCCCTACAATGAGCAGTTCTTC. It is translated as CSARTRASGRPYNEQFF.

The CDR3 loop reads CSVPPVGGGRTGELFF. In nucleotides, the CDR3 is TGCAGCGTTCCCCCTGTTGGGGGGGGACGCACCGGGGAGCTGTTTTTT. V and J are TRBV29-1 and TRBJ2-2; 7 nucleotides align to TRBD2. This CDR3 is built from 16 residues. Per the germline V gene, CDR1 is SQVTM and CDR2 is ANQGSEA. Unmatched junction bases numbered 13, after V lost 5 bases and J lost 4 bases.

The J gene is TRBJ2-1, the V gene TRBV19; D uncertain. CDR3 size: 13 residues. The V end was cut by 7 bases, the J end by 5 bases, with 12 bases between. The germline gives CDR1 LNHDA, CDR2 SQIVND (reference sequence). The CDR3 region has the DNA TGTGCCAGTAACCAACAGAAGCACAATGAGCAGTTCTTC. It translates to CASNQQKHNEQFF. The whole variable domain, remainder taken from reference TRBV19 and TRBJ2-1, is DGGITQSPKYLFRKEGQNVTLSCEQNLNHDAMYWYRQDPGQGLRLIYYSQIVNDFQKGDIAEGYSVSREKKESFPLTVTSAQKNPTAFYLCASNQQKHNEQFFGPGTRLTVL.

In this sample, this clonotype turned up once. V and J are TRBV12-3 or TRBV12-4 and TRBJ2-1; a possible D gene is TRBD1 (6 bases). Trimming took 1 base from V and 6 from J, leaving 19 bases between them. The CDR3 is made up of 17 amino acids. The CDR3 protein is CASSLGERTDLVNEQFF. The CDR3, as DNA: TGTGCCAGCAGTTTAGGCGAGAGGACAGATTTAGTCAATGAGCAGTTCTTC.

The genes are TRBV10-3 and TRBJ1-1, with 7 bases lining up with TRBD1. Germline CDR1 and CDR2: ENHRY and SYGVKD. CDR3 length: 14 amino acids. V shed 4 bases, J shed 0 bases, and the junction held 2 bases outside the gene matches. The CDR3 protein is CAISAGQLNTEAFF. The CDR3 nucleotides are TGTGCCATCAGTGCGGGACAGTTGAACACTGAAGCTTTCTTT.

The chain links TRBV20-1 to TRBJ2-1; D may be TRBD1 or TRBD2 (6 bases each). The ends were cut back, 6 bases at V and 6 bases at J, with 24 bases in the middle. The V gene's germline CDR1 is DFQATT and CDR2 SNEGSKA (reference sequence). The CDR3 consists of 16 residues. This CDR3 is CSAARPSGGPFNEQFF. The CDR3 DNA is TGCAGTGCCGCTAGGCCCTCTGGGGGGCCGTTCAATGAGCAGTTCTTC.

This clonotype was counted between two and nine times. V gene TRBV12-3 or TRBV12-4 combines with J gene TRBJ2-5; D may be TRBD1 (7 bases). Between the trimmed V and J ends, which lost 2 bases and 4 bases, there was a span of 11 bases. This CDR3 has 14 amino acids. CDR3 DNA: TGTGCCAGCAGTTTATCAGGGGGAGGAGAGACCCAGTACTTC. This sequence encodes CASSLSGGGETQYF.

The J gene is TRBJ1-1, the V gene TRBV5-1; D possibly corresponds to TRBD1 (5 bases). V lost 2 bases and J lost 4, with 12 bases in between. Per the germline V gene, CDR1 is SGHRS and CDR2 is YFSETQ. The CDR3 runs to 14 residues. DNA of the CDR3: TGCGCCAGCAGCTTTCGGCAGGGTTCCACTGAAGCTTTCTTT. Protein sequence: CASSFRQGSTEAFF.

This chain connects TRBV20-1 to TRBJ2-5; D possibly corresponds to TRBD1 (6 bases). Deletions cut 0 bases from V and 5 bases from J, with 16 bases between. Germline V gives CDR1 DFQATT, CDR2 SNEGSKA (reference sequence). This CDR3 has 15 amino acids. This CDR3 is CSARDRQGLAETQYF. DNA for the CDR3: TGCAGTGCTAGAGATCGCCAGGGGCTAGCTGAGACCCAGTACTTC.

J is TRBJ2-7 and V is TRBV6-6, with D perhaps given as TRBD1 or TRBD2 (5 bases each). Germline-derived CDR1 and CDR2 are MNHNY and SVGAGI (reference sequence). The CDR3 sequence is 16 residues long. Trimming pared 2 bases from V and 1 base from J, leaving 15 bases between. The CDR3 nucleotides are TGTGCCAGCAGTTACGGTGGTGGGACGGAATCCTACGAGCAGTACTTC. Encoded protein: CASSYGGGTESYEQYF.

The V gene is TRBV30, the J gene TRBJ2-4; D is tentatively TRBD1 or TRBD2 (5 bases each). Germline-derived CDR1 and CDR2 are GTSNPN and SVGIG (reference sequence). The CDR3 consists of 15 residues. The V end was cut by 4 bases, the J end by 3 bases, with 16 bases between. CDR3 DNA: TGTGCCTGGAATACACAACGGGGCGGCAAAAACATTCAGTACTTC. Protein product: CAWNTQRGGKNIQYF.

The chain links TRBV19 to TRBJ2-5; a possible D gene is TRBD1 (5 bases). The V end was cut by 7 bases, the J end by 0 bases, with 12 bases between. CDR3 size: 14 residues. Germline loops: CDR1 LNHDA, CDR2 SQIVND (reference sequence). The CDR3 sequence: CASNKGPNQETQYF. CDR3 DNA sequence: TGTGCCAGTAACAAGGGGCCCAACCAAGAGACCCAGTACTTC.

V is TRBV6-2 or TRBV6-3 and J is TRBJ2-5, with TRBD2 matching over 13 bases. V was clipped by 2 bases and J by 5 bases; unmatched bases: 8. Germline assignment: CDR1 MNHEY and CDR2 SVGEGT. The CDR3 runs 17 residues. CDR3 protein: CASSYPGLAGVVETQYF. The CDR3 region has the DNA TGTGCCAGCAGTTACCCTGGACTAGCGGGAGTCGTGGAGACCCAGTACTTC.

The rearrangement uses TRBV6-5 and TRBJ2-7, with D perhaps TRBD2 (6 bases). Germline V lookup: CDR1 MNHEY, CDR2 SVGAGI. Deletions cut 8 bases from V and 2 bases from J, with 16 bases between. This CDR3 contains 14 residues. This CDR3 reads CASGPVGGPYEQYF. CDR3 nucleotide sequence: TGTGCCAGCGGCCCGGTCGGGGGTCCCTACGAGCAGTACTTC.

This chain joins TRBV30 and TRBJ1-1; D ambiguous. Trimming took off 0 bases at V and 10 bases at J, with 12 bases between the two ends. CDR1 and CDR2 from the germline V gene are GTSNPN and SVGIG (reference sequence). The CDR3 contains 12 residues. The CDR3 DNA is TGTGCCTGGAGTGTTAAGGATCGGAGAGCTTTCTTT. This sequence encodes CAWSVKDRRAFF.

This CDR3 reads CASSPRQGLLGTEAFF. In nucleotides, the CDR3 is TGTGCCAGCAGCCCCCGACAGGGGCTCCTGGGGACTGAAGCTTTCTTT. The chain joins TRBV7-8 to TRBJ1-1; 8 nucleotides line up with TRBD1. Germline CDR1 is SGHVS and CDR2 is FQNEAQ. V was clipped by 5 bases and J by 5 bases; unmatched bases: 13. The CDR3 has 16 residues.

This clonotype was seen a handful of times. The chain recombines TRBV7-2 with TRBJ2-7; possible D gene TRBD2, 7 bases. The CDR3 spans 15 residues. Germline V lookup: CDR1 SGHTA, CDR2 FQGNSA. V dropped 1 base and J dropped 9 bases, with 19 bases sitting between them. The CDR3 DNA is TGTGCCAGCAGCTTAGGTACAGGGAGGGTTTCCCGGCAGTACTTC. It is translated as CASSLGTGRVSRQYF.

This chain uses TRBV30 with TRBJ2-1; D is unclear. Germline V lookup: CDR1 GTSNPN, CDR2 SVGIG (reference sequence). Trimming shortened V by 1 base and J by 5 bases, and 6 bases separated the two germline ends. This CDR3 has 12 residues. CDR3 nucleotides: TGTGCCTGGAGTGCCTCAGACAATGAGCAGTTCTTC. This translates into CAWSASDNEQFF.

J is TRBJ1-5 and V is TRBV30; D not resolved. Germline V gene data show CDR1 as GTSNPN and CDR2 as SVGIG (reference sequence). V shed 4 bases and J shed 7 bases, with 14 bases lying between them. The CDR3 covers 13 residues. The DNA for the CDR3 is TGTGCCTGGACTCCCAACGGTGGACAGCCCCAGCATTTT. Amino acid sequence: CAWTPNGGQPQHF.

This clonotype was counted a single time. The gene calls are TRBV10-3 and TRBJ2-7, with D tentatively TRBD1 (6 bases). Trimming removed 0 bases from V and 4 bases from J, with 19 bases in between. Germline loops: CDR1 ENHRY, CDR2 SYGVKD. CDR3 length: 17 amino acids. The CDR3 is CAISESAPRQDLYEQYF. CDR3 nucleotide sequence: TGTGCCATCAGTGAGTCGGCCCCACGACAGGACCTATACGAGCAGTACTTC.

The V call is TRBV6-5, the J call TRBJ2-1; D unresolved. CDR1 and CDR2 from the germline V gene are MNHEY and SVGAGI. Trimming shortened V by 6 bases and J by 3 bases, and 12 bases separated the two germline ends. The CDR3 is made up of 14 amino acids. The CDR3 loop reads CASSLLGHYNEQFF. The CDR3 nucleotides read TGTGCCAGCAGCCTACTCGGCCACTACAATGAGCAGTTCTTC.

The J gene is TRBJ2-3, the V gene TRBV6-2 or TRBV6-3; D is unclear. This CDR3 contains 15 residues. Trimming shortened V by 6 bases and J by 0 bases, and 13 bases separated the two germline ends. The V gene's germline CDR1 is MNHEY and CDR2 SVGEGT. Written as DNA, the CDR3 is TGTGCCAGCAGCTACGGGCTTTGGAGCACAGATACGCAGTATTTT. Protein sequence: CASSYGLWSTDTQYF.

This rearrangement joins TRBV5-1 to TRBJ2-7; tentative D call: TRBD2 (7 bases). Trimming cost V 3 bases and J 3 bases, with 16 bases left between them. The germline gives CDR1 SGHRS, CDR2 YFSETQ. This CDR3 has 15 amino acids. The CDR3 DNA reads TGCGCCAGCAGCTCGGGTCGGGGGGCGGACTACGAGCAGTACTTC. Residues: CASSSGRGADYEQYF.